This T cell receptor (beta chain) was sequenced during a study of shared clonotypes between healthy human individuals. Overall study: Contributing individuals were a couple of females and a few males aged 18 to 49.

Libraries were prepared by immunoSEQ multiplex PCR; TCRdb keeps only in-frame clonotypes and omits some of them. The sample has 600,000 or so clones; approximately 95% are singletons. Details on this clone: Antigen specificity is unknown.

Only CD45RO-negative cells positively selected for CCR7 counted as naive CD8 cells, so terminally differentiated effector memory CD45RA+ cells were excluded. Trimming stripped 2 bases from V and 1 base from J, with 18 bases between. This CDR3 has 17 amino acids. Germline V gene sequence: CDR1 MNHNS, CDR2 SASEGT. Study conclusions and caveats: A generally larger estimated richness was seen in naive subsets than in memory subsets. Generation probabilities of non-shared clonotypes were lower (relative to those shared by all four donors).

Sequencing input: naive CD8+ T cells sorted from blood. This rearrangement joins TRBV6-1 to TRBJ2-7, with D perhaps matching TRBD1 or TRBD2 (5 bases each). This TCR was recovered from a woman in her 30s in good health. CDR3: CASSEQVGPQASYEQYF. CDR3 coding DNA: TGTGCCAGCAGTGAACAAGTGGGACCCCAAGCTTCCTACGAGCAGTACTTC.